This TCR beta chain was sequenced in a study of T cells after yellow fever vaccination. From the 5' RACE reads, TCRdb called clonotypes with MiXCR, one entry per CDR3 protein. The table has hundreds of thousands of distinct CDR3 sequences, about 12% seen once; the top ten hold about 15%. This clonotype was counted between two and nine times. Its antigen is not identified. Germline trimming cut 3 bases from V and 7 bases from J; bases unmatched to any gene: 15. CDR3 size: 17 residues. Germline CDR1 SGHTA, CDR2 FQGNSA. Study results and limitations: Post-booster repertoires contained most primary-vaccination clones again (roughly 96% CD4, 88% CD8).

The clonotype comes from a young man who received the YFV17D yellow fever vaccine. This sample comprised PBMCs, obtained on the day of the yellow fever booster vaccination. V usage is TRBV7-2 and J usage is TRBJ2-5; TRBD2 aligns across 9 bases. The DNA of the CDR3 is TGTGCCAGCAGCTTTGAGTATTTAGCGGGAGACGGGGGGACCCAGTACTTC. Translated: CASSFEYLAGDGGTQYF.